The present entry profiles one T cell receptor (beta chain) with its context. Its specificity is unknown. This sample is part of a study of blood T cells in healthy people across ages. Study-wide results and limits: Naive and antigen-experienced cells could not be conclusively compared, given unsorted PBMCs.

Germline V gene sequence: CDR1 SGHTA, CDR2 FQGNSA. Trimming removed 5 bases from V and 4 bases from J; junction bases left unmatched: 19. The CDR3 sequence is 18 residues long. The use of a sample-barcoded 5' primer and a J-beta primer mix characterized a second PCR of 7 to 11 cycles. TCRdb reprocessed the 5' RACE reads with MiXCR, giving one entry per CDR3 protein. This table has nearly 1 million distinct CDR3 sequences, about 53% appearing once. The sequence was obtained from a woman in her sixties in good health. Sequencing input: blood. The genes are TRBV7-2 and TRBJ2-7, with 8 positions matching TRBD2. CDR3 DNA: TGTGCCAGCAGCCCCCGCCCCTTTAGCGGGAAATTACGATACGAGCAGTACTTC. Translated: CASSPRPFSGKLRYEQYF. Looking up the rest from reference TRBV7-2 and TRBJ2-7 gives the full variable domain: GAGVSQSPSNKVTEKGKDVELRCDPISGHTALYWYRQSLGQGLEFLIYFQGNSAPDKSGLPSDRFSAERTGGSVSTLTIQRTQQEDSAVYLCASSPRPFSGKLRYEQYFGPGTRLTVT.